These 6 T cell receptor beta chains were sequenced from one sample in a study of T cells in localized non-small cell lung cancer. The method was immunoSEQ multiplex PCR; TCRdb's version includes in-frame clones alone and lacks a portion of them. The data contain tens of thousands of clones, roughly 87% of them seen just once; the ten biggest clones take up 10%. The sample here was peripheral blood, taken before any cancer treatment. The receptors here all came from a woman aged 35 to 75 with stage I lung adenocarcinoma.

In DNA, the CDR3 is TGTGCCAGCACCCAGGGGGGACGGATTAATTCACCCCTCCACTTT. This sequence encodes CASTQGGRINSPLHF. The chain recombines TRBV28 with TRBJ1-6; 7 bases agree with TRBD1. The CDR3 loop spans 15 amino acids. Germline lookup yields CDR1 MDHEN and CDR2 SYDVKM. V lost 7 bases, J lost 6 bases, and 9 bases stayed unmatched.

This clone came up once. The chain uses TRBV14 and TRBJ1-1, with no clear D. The CDR3 spans 14 residues. CDR1 is SGHDN and CDR2 is FVKESK in the germline V gene. The germline V and J ends were trimmed by 2 bases and 1 base, with 8 bases remaining between them. The CDR3: CASSQNYPNTEAFF. The CDR3 region has the DNA TGTGCCAGCAGCCAAAATTACCCGAACACTGAAGCTTTCTTT.

This clone showed up just once. The genes are TRBV7-2 and TRBJ2-7, with D possibly matching TRBD1 (6 bases). The CDR3 extends over 13 amino acids. Germline V gives CDR1 SGHTA, CDR2 FQGNSA. V dropped 1 base and J dropped 5 bases, with 9 bases sitting between them. CDR3 protein: CASSLEQGNEQYF. The CDR3, as DNA: TGTGCCAGCAGCTTAGAGCAGGGGAACGAGCAGTACTTC.

J is TRBJ1-2 and V is TRBV19; D perhaps matches TRBD1 (6 bases). CDR3 length equals 15 residues. Germline V gene sequence: CDR1 LNHDA, CDR2 SQIVND (reference sequence). The V gene lost 3 bases and the J gene lost 3 bases, with 14 bases spanning the gap. This CDR3 is CASSIRNGGDYGYTF. Here the CDR3 DNA reads TGTGCCAGTAGTATCAGGAATGGGGGCGACTATGGCTACACCTTC.

The rearrangement links TRBV5-1 to TRBJ2-7; the D is unclear. V dropped 5 bases and J dropped 3 bases, with 15 bases sitting between them. The CDR3 runs to 14 residues. CDR1 and CDR2 (germline): SGHRS, YFSETQ. Here the CDR3 DNA reads TGCGCCAGCAGGGTGGGGATCGGGTTCTACGAGCAGTACTTC. It is translated as CASRVGIGFYEQYF.

The chain uses TRBV29-1 and TRBJ1-4, with D tentatively TRBD1 (6 bases). Trimming stripped 5 bases from V and 1 base from J, with 17 bases between. Germline values: CDR1 SQVTM, CDR2 ANQGSEA. The CDR3 sequence is 16 residues long. The chain's CDR3 is CSVRGGEGRTNEKLFF. The CDR3 DNA follows: TGCAGCGTTAGGGGGGGCGAAGGAAGAACTAATGAAAAACTGTTTTTT.